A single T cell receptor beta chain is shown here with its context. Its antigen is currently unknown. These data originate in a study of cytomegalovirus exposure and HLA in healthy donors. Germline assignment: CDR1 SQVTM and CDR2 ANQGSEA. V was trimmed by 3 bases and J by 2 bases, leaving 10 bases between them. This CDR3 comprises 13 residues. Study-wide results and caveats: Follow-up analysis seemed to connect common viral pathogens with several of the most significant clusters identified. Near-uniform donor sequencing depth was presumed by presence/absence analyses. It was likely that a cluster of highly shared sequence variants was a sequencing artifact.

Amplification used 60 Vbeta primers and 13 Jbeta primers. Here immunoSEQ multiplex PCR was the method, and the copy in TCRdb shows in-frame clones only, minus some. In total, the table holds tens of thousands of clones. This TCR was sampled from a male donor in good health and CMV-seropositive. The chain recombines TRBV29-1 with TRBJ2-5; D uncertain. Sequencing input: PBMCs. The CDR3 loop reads CSVDRLGQETQYF. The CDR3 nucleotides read TGCAGCGTTGACAGGCTTGGTCAAGAGACCCAGTACTTC.